This T cell receptor beta chain was sequenced during a study of early T cells in non-severe SARS-CoV-2 infection. Study in general: Sequenced material consisted of bulk RNA (from unsorted whole blood), and chains were unpaired.

Germline CDR1 and CDR2: SGHVS and FQNEAQ. The ends were cut back, 5 bases at V and 7 bases at J, with 21 bases in the middle. This CDR3 has 16 residues. Study-level results: Comparison of clonotypes with VDJdb favored anti-spike CD8 responses while missing private and CD4 specificities.

Unique molecular identifiers were attached to individual cDNA molecules. A single record per CDR3 protein comes from TCRdb applying MiXCR to the 5' RACE reads. This sample has some 30,000 distinct CDR3 sequences; approximately 4.6% occur once, and the top ten carry 7.9%. This clonotype was seen more than once but under ten times. What it binds is unknown. The sequenced sample consisted of whole blood. V and J are TRBV7-8 and TRBJ2-1; D is perhaps TRBD1 (6 bases). The clonotype comes from an adult who was a healthcare worker with PCR-confirmed SARS-CoV-2 infection or an uninfected control (not recorded which). Written as DNA, the CDR3 is TGTGCCAGCAGCCCAAGACAGGCCGAGGCCGGGAATGAGCAGTTCTTC. The encoded protein is CASSPRQAEAGNEQFF. Filled out from reference TRBV7-8 and TRBJ2-1, the complete variable domain reads GAGVSQSPRYKVAKRGQDVALRCDPISGHVSLFWYQQALGQGPEFLTYFQNEAQLDKSGLPSDRFFAERPEGSVSTLKIQRTQQEDSAVYLCASSPRQAEAGNEQFFGPGTRLTVL.